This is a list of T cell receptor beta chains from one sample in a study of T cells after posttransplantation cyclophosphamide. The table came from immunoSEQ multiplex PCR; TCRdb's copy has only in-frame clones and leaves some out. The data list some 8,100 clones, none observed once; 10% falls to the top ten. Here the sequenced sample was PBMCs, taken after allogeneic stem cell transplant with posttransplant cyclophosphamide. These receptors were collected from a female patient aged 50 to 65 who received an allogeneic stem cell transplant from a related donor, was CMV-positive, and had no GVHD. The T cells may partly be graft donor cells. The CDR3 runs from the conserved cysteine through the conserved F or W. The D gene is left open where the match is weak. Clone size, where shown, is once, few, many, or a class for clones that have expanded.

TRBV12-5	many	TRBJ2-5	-	TGTGCTAGTGCGTCAGTTCAAGAGACCCAGTACTTC	CASASVQETQYF
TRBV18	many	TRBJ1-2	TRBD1	TGTGCCAGCTCACCAAGGGACAGGGCATATGGCTACACCTTC	CASSPRDRAYGYTF
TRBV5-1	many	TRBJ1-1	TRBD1	TGCGCCAGCAGCTCGCAGGGGGGGAACACTGAAGCTTTCTTT	CASSSQGGNTEAFF
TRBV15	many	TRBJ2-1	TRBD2	TGTGCCACCAGCAGAGAGCTAGCGGGATACAATGAGCAGTTCTTC	CATSRELAGYNEQFF
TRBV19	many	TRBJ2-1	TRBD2	TGTGCCAGTAGTCTTCGGGGGGGACACTCATACAATGAGCAGTTCTTC	CASSLRGGHSYNEQFF
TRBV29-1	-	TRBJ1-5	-	TGCAGCGCCCTGGGGGCGGAGGGGCAGCCCCAGCATTTT	CSALGAEGQPQHF
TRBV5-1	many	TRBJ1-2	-	TGCGCCAGCAGCTTGGTAGACAGGAACTATGGCTACACCTTC	CASSLVDRNYGYTF
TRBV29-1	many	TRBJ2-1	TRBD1	TGCAGCGTTGTGGCTCAGGGGGTCTTCTCGGGTCTCTACAATGAGCAGTTCTTC	CSVVAQGVFSGLYNEQFF
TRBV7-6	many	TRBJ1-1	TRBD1	TGTGCCAGCAGCGCACGGACAGGCCTAAACACTGAAGCTTTCTTT	CASSARTGLNTEAFF
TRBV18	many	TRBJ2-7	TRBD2	TGTGCCAGCTCATTTACGGGACTAGGGGACTACGAGCAGTACTTC	CASSFTGLGDYEQYF
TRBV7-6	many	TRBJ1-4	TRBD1	TGTGCCAGCAGCTTAGCGCCGACAGGGGGTGAAAAACTGTTTTTT	CASSLAPTGGEKLFF
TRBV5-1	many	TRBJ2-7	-	TGCGCCAGCAGCTTGGCCTCGGGGGGCGCCGAGCAGTACTTC	CASSLASGGAEQYF
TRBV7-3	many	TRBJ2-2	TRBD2	TGTGCCAGCAGCCGGGTAGCGGGAGGGAGCACCGGGGAGCTGTTTTTT	CASSRVAGGSTGELFF
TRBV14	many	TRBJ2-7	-	TGTGCCAGCAGCTTACAGAACTCCCCCTACGAGCAGTACTTC	CASSLQNSPYEQYF
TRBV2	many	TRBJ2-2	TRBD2	TGTGCCAGCACAGGGACTAGAGCCACCGGGGAGCTGTTTTTT	CASTGTRATGELFF
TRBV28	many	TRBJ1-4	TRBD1	TGTGCCAGCAGGCCACAGGGGTCTAACGAAAAACTGTTTTTT	CASRPQGSNEKLFF
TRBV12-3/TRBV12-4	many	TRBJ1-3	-	TGTGCCAGCAGTTTCGACAGTTTTGGAGGAAACACCATATATTTT	CASSFDSFGGNTIYF
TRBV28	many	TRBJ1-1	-	TGTGCCAGCAGTTCCCCCCGGGACACATACACTGAAGCTTTCTTT	CASSSPRDTYTEAFF
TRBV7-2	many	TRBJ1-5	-	TGTGCCAGCAACACGGCACAGGGAGGCAATCAGCCCCAGCATTTT	CASNTAQGGNQPQHF
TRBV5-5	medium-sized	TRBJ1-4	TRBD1	TGTGCCAGCAGCCCGGACAGGGGGCGAGAAAAACTGTTTTTT	CASSPDRGREKLFF
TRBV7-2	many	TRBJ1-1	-	TGTGCCAGCAGCCCGCAGACAGTAACTGAAGCTTTCTTT	CASSPQTVTEAFF
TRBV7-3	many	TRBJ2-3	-	TGTGCCAGCAGCAAAGGAGATACGCAGTATTTT	CASSKGDTQYF
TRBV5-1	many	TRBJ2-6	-	TGCGCCAGCAGCTTTCGGATAGCCTCTGGGGCCAACGTCCTGACTTTC	CASSFRIASGANVLTF
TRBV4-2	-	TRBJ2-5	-	TGTGCCAGCAGCCAAGAGAGGGCAGGGGAAGAGACCCAGTACTTC	CASSQERAGEETQYF
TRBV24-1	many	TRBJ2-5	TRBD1	TGTGCCACCAGTGACCCCCGGACAGGGACCGAGACCCAGTACTTC	CATSDPRTGTETQYF
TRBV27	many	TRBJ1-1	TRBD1	TGTGCCAGCAGTTTACGACAGGGTGGGACTGAAGCTTTCTTT	CASSLRQGGTEAFF
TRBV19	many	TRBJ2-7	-	TGTGCCAGTAGTAGGCGGGCGGGTCCTACTATCTACGAGCAGTACTTC	CASSRRAGPTIYEQYF
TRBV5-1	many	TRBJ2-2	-	TGCGCCAGCAGTCCGGACACCGCGAACACCGGGGAGCTGTTTTTT	CASSPDTANTGELFF
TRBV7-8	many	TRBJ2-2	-	TGTGCCAGCAGCTTACTTAAGGCCGGGGAGCTGTTTTTT	CASSLLKAGELFF
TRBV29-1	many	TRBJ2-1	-	TGCAGCGTTTTGGACAGCTACAATGAGCAGTTCTTC	CSVLDSYNEQFF
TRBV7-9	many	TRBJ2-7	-	TGTGCCAGCAGCCCAACAGGAGGGTCCTACGAGCAGTACTTC	CASSPTGGSYEQYF
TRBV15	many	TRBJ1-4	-	TGTGCCACCAGCAGACCTGAGGGGCCTAATGAAAAACTGTTTTTT	CATSRPEGPNEKLFF
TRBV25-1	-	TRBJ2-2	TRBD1	TGTGCCAGCAGTGAGCGGGGCGGGACAGGACAGAACACCGGGGAGCTGTTTTTT	CASSERGGTGQNTGELFF
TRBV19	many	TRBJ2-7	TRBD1	TGTGCCAGTAGGACTGGGACAGGGGGAGGCGAGCAGTACTTC	CASRTGTGGGEQYF
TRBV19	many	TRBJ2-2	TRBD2	TGTGCCAGTAGCCGGGGGGGGGAGCTCACCGGGGAGCTGTTTTTT	CASSRGGELTGELFF
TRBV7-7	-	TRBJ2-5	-	TGTGCCAGCAGCTTAGATACAGGGTTTCGAGAGACCCAGTACTTC	CASSLDTGFRETQYF
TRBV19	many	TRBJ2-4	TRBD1	TGTGCCAGTAGTTGGTTGACAGGGGGAGGCGGTATAGCCAAAAACATTCAGTACTTC	CASSWLTGGGGIAKNIQYF
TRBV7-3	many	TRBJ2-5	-	TGTGCCAGCAGCCGAAATGGGGGCAACCAAGAGACCCAGTACTTC	CASSRNGGNQETQYF
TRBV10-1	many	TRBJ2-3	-	TGCGCCAGCAGTGAGTCACGCGGGGCAGAAATGGCAGATACGCAGTATTTT	CASSESRGAEMADTQYF
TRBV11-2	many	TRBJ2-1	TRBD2	TGTGCCAGCATCCTATTCGTCAGGGGACTAGCGGGTCTCTACAATGAGCAGTTCTTC	CASILFVRGLAGLYNEQFF
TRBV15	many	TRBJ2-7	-	TGTGCCACCAGCAGAGATCTGGGCGACGAGCAGTACTTC	CATSRDLGDEQYF